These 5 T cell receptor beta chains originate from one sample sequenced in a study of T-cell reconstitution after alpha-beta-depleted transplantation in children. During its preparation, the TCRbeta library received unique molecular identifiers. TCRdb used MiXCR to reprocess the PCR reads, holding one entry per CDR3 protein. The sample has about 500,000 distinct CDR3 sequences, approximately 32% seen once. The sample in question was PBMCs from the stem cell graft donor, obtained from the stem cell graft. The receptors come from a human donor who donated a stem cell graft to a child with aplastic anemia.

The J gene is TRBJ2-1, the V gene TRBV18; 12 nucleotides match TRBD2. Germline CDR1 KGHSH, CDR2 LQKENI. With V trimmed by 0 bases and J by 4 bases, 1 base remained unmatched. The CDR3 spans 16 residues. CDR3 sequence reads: CASSPPLAGGYNEQFF. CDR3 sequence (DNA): TGTGCCAGCTCACCACCGCTAGCGGGAGGGTACAATGAGCAGTTCTTC.

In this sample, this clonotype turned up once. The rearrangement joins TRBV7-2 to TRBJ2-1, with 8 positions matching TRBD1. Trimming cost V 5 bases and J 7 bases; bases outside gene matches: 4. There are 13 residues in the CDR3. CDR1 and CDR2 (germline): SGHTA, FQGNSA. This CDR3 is CASSRQGTNEQFF. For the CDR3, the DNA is TGTGCCAGCAGCCGACAGGGGACAAATGAGCAGTTCTTC. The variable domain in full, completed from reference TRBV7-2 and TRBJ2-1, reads GAGVSQSPSNKVTEKGKDVELRCDPISGHTALYWYRQSLGQGLEFLIYFQGNSAPDKSGLPSDRFSAERTGGSVSTLTIQRTQQEDSAVYLCASSRQGTNEQFFGPGTRLTVL.

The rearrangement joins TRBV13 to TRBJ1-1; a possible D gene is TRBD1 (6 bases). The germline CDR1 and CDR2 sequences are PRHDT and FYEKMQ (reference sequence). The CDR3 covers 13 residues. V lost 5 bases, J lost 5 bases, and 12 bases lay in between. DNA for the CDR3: TGTGCCAGCAGCCGGGGGCGAGGAACTGAAGCTTTCTTT. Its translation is CASSRGRGTEAFF.

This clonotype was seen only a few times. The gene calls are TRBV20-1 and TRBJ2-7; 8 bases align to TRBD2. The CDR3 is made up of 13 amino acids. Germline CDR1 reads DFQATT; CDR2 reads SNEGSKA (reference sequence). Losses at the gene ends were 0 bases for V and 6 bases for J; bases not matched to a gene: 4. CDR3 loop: CSARDSGALEQYF. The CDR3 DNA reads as TGCAGTGCTAGAGATAGCGGGGCCCTCGAGCAGTACTTC.

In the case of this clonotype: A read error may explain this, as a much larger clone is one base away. In DNA, the CDR3 is TGTGCCAGCAGTTTGGGGACAGGCTCCTACGAGCAGTGCTTC. This translates into CASSLGTGSYEQCF. This chain uses TRBV12-3 or TRBV12-4 with TRBJ2-7, with 8 bases matching TRBD1. The CDR3 contains 14 residues.